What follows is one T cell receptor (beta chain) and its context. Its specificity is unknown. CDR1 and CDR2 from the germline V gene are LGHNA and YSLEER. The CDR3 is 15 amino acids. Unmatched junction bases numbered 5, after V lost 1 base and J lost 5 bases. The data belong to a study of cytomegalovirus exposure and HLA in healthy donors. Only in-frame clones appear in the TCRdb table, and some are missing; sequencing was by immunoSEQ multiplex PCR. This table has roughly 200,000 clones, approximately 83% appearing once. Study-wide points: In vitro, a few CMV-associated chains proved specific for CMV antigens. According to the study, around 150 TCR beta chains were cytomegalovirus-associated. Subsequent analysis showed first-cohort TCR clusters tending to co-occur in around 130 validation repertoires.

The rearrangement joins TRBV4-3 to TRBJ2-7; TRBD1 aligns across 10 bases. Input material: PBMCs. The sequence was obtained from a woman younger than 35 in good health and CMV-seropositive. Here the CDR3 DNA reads TGCGCCAGCAGCCAAGGGGGACAGGGGTCCGACGAGCAGTACTTC. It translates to CASSQGGQGSDEQYF.